This TCR beta chain is from a study of blood T cell dynamics during melanoma immunotherapy. Every bulk PBMC sample received the same 350 ng of DNA. The repertoire was sequenced with immunoSEQ multiplex PCR; TCRdb's copy has only in-frame clones and lacks some. The table records fewer than 7,500 clones, 87% of them present only once. The CDR3 sequence is 14 residues long. V dropped 4 bases and J dropped 5; count of bases not matched to a gene: 8. The germline CDR1 and CDR2 sequences are SGHKS and YYEKEE (reference sequence). Time point described: pre-treatment baseline. Prior systemic cancer therapy, immunosuppressant use and other active malignancies excluded patients.

The J gene is TRBJ2-5, the V gene TRBV5-5, with 7 bases matching TRBD2. The clonotype comes from a human donor with melanoma. Sequencing used blood, obtained from a patient treated with checkpoint blockade. The CDR3 DNA follows: TGTGCCAGCAGCGTACTAGCGAGACTTGAGACCCAGTACTTC. This translates into CASSVLARLETQYF.